The rows below give T cell receptor beta chains drawn from one sample of a study of shared clonotypes between healthy human individuals. Clones were sequenced by immunoSEQ multiplex PCR, and TCRdb holds only the in-frame ones, with some missing. The sample records about 1 million clones, 70% to 80% being singletons. The specimen sequenced was memory CD4+ T cells from PBMCs. These receptors were collected from a man younger than 35 in good health. Some clones in this sample may be carry-over from other donors' samples. CDR3s include the opening cysteine and the closing phenylalanine or tryptophan. The D gene is left open where the match is weak. Some rows mark clone size as missing; the rest say once, few, many or name a class of expanded clone.

J gene: TRBJ1-1; D gene: NA; clone size: NA; V gene: TRBV7-9; CDR3 protein: CASSWGLNTEAFF; CDR3 DNA: TGTGCCAGCAGTTGGGGGCTTAACACTGAAGCTTTCTTT
J gene: TRBJ1-2; D gene: NA; clone size: NA; V gene: TRBV9; CDR3 protein: CASSVRSVANYGYTF; CDR3 DNA: TGTGCCAGCAGCGTTAGGTCAGTCGCTAACTATGGCTACACCTTC
J gene: TRBJ2-1; D gene: TRBD2; clone size: NA; V gene: TRBV4-2; CDR3 protein: CASSQGRTSGRVNEQFF; CDR3 DNA: TGTGCCAGCAGCCAGGGGAGGACTAGCGGGCGGGTGAATGAGCAGTTCTTC
J gene: TRBJ2-2; D gene: NA; clone size: NA; V gene: TRBV28; CDR3 protein: CASRLTGNTGELFF; CDR3 DNA: TGTGCCAGCAGGCTCACAGGGAACACCGGGGAGCTGTTTTTT
J gene: TRBJ2-6; D gene: NA; clone size: NA; V gene: TRBV28; CDR3 protein: CASRLSGANVLTF; CDR3 DNA: TGTGCCAGCAGACTTTCTGGGGCCAACGTCCTGACTTTC
J gene: TRBJ1-4; D gene: TRBD1; clone size: NA; V gene: TRBV5-6; CDR3 protein: CASRGTGGDEKLFF; CDR3 DNA: TGTGCCAGCAGGGGGACAGGGGGAGATGAAAAACTGTTTTTT
J gene: TRBJ1-5; D gene: TRBD1; clone size: NA; V gene: TRBV19; CDR3 protein: CASSPWDSGNQPQHF; CDR3 DNA: TGTGCCAGTAGTCCATGGGACAGTGGCAATCAGCCCCAGCATTTT
J gene: TRBJ2-3; D gene: TRBD2; clone size: NA; V gene: TRBV7-9; CDR3 protein: CASSLVLADINTDTQYF; CDR3 DNA: TGTGCCAGCAGCTTAGTTCTAGCGGATATAAACACAGATACGCAGTATTTT
J gene: TRBJ2-7; D gene: TRBD2; clone size: once; V gene: TRBV18; CDR3 protein: CASSLAGGFSSYEQYF; CDR3 DNA: TGTGCCAGCTCACTAGCGGGAGGCTTCAGCTCCTACGAGCAGTACTTC
J gene: TRBJ2-3; D gene: NA; clone size: NA; V gene: TRBV23-1; CDR3 protein: CASSQFRGQPTTDTQYF; CDR3 DNA: TGCGCCAGCAGTCAATTTCGCGGACAACCTACCACAGATACGCAGTATTTT
J gene: TRBJ2-7; D gene: TRBD1; clone size: NA; V gene: TRBV7-2; CDR3 protein: CAGSSGQGRYF; CDR3 DNA: TGTGCCGGCAGCTCTGGACAGGGAAGGTACTTC
J gene: TRBJ1-1; D gene: NA; clone size: NA; V gene: TRBV7-2; CDR3 protein: CASSLGGRGNTEAFF; CDR3 DNA: TGTGCCAGCAGCTTAGGGGGACGTGGGAACACTGAAGCTTTCTTT
J gene: TRBJ2-1; D gene: NA; clone size: once; V gene: TRBV7-3; CDR3 protein: CASSPGGAQGQFF; CDR3 DNA: TGTGCCAGCAGCCCAGGGGGGGCCCAGGGGCAGTTCTTC
J gene: TRBJ1-1; D gene: NA; clone size: NA; V gene: TRBV11-3; CDR3 protein: CASSPGGGTEAFF; CDR3 DNA: TGTGCCAGCAGCCCGGGGGGTGGTACTGAAGCTTTCTTT
J gene: TRBJ2-1; D gene: NA; clone size: NA; V gene: TRBV11-3; CDR3 protein: CASSLGVGADQSNEQFF; CDR3 DNA: TGTGCCAGCAGCTTAGGTGTAGGGGCTGACCAATCCAATGAGCAGTTCTTC
J gene: TRBJ2-3; D gene: NA; clone size: NA; V gene: TRBV7-3; CDR3 protein: CASSLVGGPTDTQYF; CDR3 DNA: TGTGCCAGCAGCTTAGTTGGGGGACCCACAGATACGCAGTATTTT
J gene: TRBJ1-3; D gene: NA; clone size: NA; V gene: TRBV28; CDR3 protein: CAGRGGAGGNTIYF; CDR3 DNA: TGTGCCGGACGAGGGGGGGCGGGAGGAAACACCATATATTTT
J gene: TRBJ1-2; D gene: NA; clone size: once; V gene: TRBV5-1; CDR3 protein: CASSSQGRDYGYTF; CDR3 DNA: TGCGCCAGCAGCTCCCAGGGGAGAGACTATGGCTACACCTTC
J gene: TRBJ2-1; D gene: NA; clone size: once; V gene: TRBV18; CDR3 protein: CASSPYNGNNEQFF; CDR3 DNA: TGTGCCAGCTCACCATATAACGGAAACAATGAGCAGTTCTTC
J gene: TRBJ2-5; D gene: TRBD2; clone size: NA; V gene: TRBV7-2; CDR3 protein: CASSLLRAGAETQYF; CDR3 DNA: TGTGCCAGCAGCTTACTGAGAGCGGGAGCCGAGACCCAGTACTTC
J gene: TRBJ1-2; D gene: NA; clone size: NA; V gene: TRBV30; CDR3 protein: CAWRKVNSNYGYTF; CDR3 DNA: TGTGCCTGGAGGAAAGTAAATTCTAACTATGGCTACACCTTC